Listed here are 14 T cell receptor beta chains from one sample, sequenced in a study of blood T cell repertoires in COVID-19. Measured with immunoSEQ multiplex PCR; TCRdb has only the in-frame clones, and not every one. Of roughly 100,000 clones listed, about 85% were seen once; the top ten hold roughly 4.5%. Source material: peripheral blood. Source of these receptors: a man aged 45-65 years with acute or convalescent COVID-19.

The V gene is TRBV14, the J gene TRBJ1-6; D gene uncertain. The V end lost 2 bases, the J end lost 9 bases, and 8 bases lay between the germline ends. CDR1 and CDR2 from the germline V gene are SGHDN and FVKESK. The length of the CDR3 is 13 residues. The CDR3 nucleotides are TGTGCCAGCAGCCAAAGTCTGGCTTCACCCCTCCACTTT. Translation: CASSQSLASPLHF.

The chain carries TRBV12-3 or TRBV12-4 and TRBJ1-1, with D unclear. V was clipped by 5 bases and J by 5 bases, with 12 bases between them. This CDR3 comprises 13 residues. The CDR3 DNA follows: TGTGCCAGCAGTCTGACACGTTCGACTGAAGCTTTCTTT. Translated, it gives CASSLTRSTEAFF.

V is TRBV15 and J is TRBJ1-4; D not resolved. Germline V gene lookup returns CDR1 LNHNV and CDR2 YYDKDF (reference sequence). The CDR3 contains 15 residues. Trimming removed 0 bases at V and 4 bases at J, with 9 bases between. The CDR3, as DNA: TGTGCCACCAGCAGAGAGGCTGCGGATAATGAAAAACTGTTTTTT. Amino acid sequence: CATSREAADNEKLFF.

This clone was observed a single time. This rearrangement joins TRBV28 to TRBJ1-3; TRBD1 is a possible D gene (6 bases). In germline, CDR1 is MDHEN, CDR2 SYDVKM. The CDR3 loop spans 17 amino acids. V was trimmed by 3 bases and J by 0 bases, leaving 15 bases between them. CDR3 residues: CASSFLRQGISGNTIYF. In DNA form, the CDR3 reads TGTGCCAGCAGTTTCCTCCGCCAGGGGATCTCTGGAAACACCATATATTTT.

J is TRBJ1-3 and V is TRBV7-9, with TRBD1 as a possible D gene (6 bases). The CDR3 is made up of 13 amino acids. Germline V gene data show CDR1 as SEHNR and CDR2 as FQNEAQ (reference sequence). The CDR3 coding sequence is TGTTCTTCTCGGACAGCTGTGGGAAACACCATATATTTT. Translation gives CSSRTAVGNTIYF.

The gene calls are TRBV2 and TRBJ1-1, with 9 bases that match TRBD1. The germline V gene has CDR1 SNHLY and CDR2 FYNNEI. V was pared by 8 bases and J by 1 base, with 8 bases of the junction left unmatched. The CDR3 consists of 15 residues. The CDR3 coding sequence is TGTGCCAGCTCCATCCACAGGGGGCCGAACACTGAAGCTTTCTTT. Amino acid sequence: CASSIHRGPNTEAFF.

The V and J genes are TRBV7-9 and TRBJ1-6, with D perhaps matching TRBD1 (6 bases). Germline V gene data show CDR1 as SEHNR and CDR2 as FQNEAQ (reference sequence). Trimming shortened V by 4 bases and J by 5 bases, and 15 bases separated the two germline ends. The CDR3 runs to 16 residues. In DNA form, the CDR3 reads TGTGCCAGCAGCTCTATACGGACAGCTAATAATTCACCCCTCCACTTT. Its protein product is CASSSIRTANNSPLHF. Full variable domain (outside the CDR3, taken from reference TRBV7-9 and TRBJ1-6): DTGVSQNPRHKITKRGQNVTFRCDPISEHNRLYWYRQTLGQGPEFLTYFQNEAQLEKSRLLSDRFSAERPKGSFSTLEIQRTEQGDSAMYLCASSSIRTANNSPLHFGNGTRLTVT.

V is TRBV7-3 and J is TRBJ2-3; 7 bases match TRBD2. Germline-derived CDR1 and CDR2 are SGHTA and FQGTGA. V dropped 5 bases and J dropped 0; count of bases not matched to a gene: 11. The CDR3 is made up of 17 amino acids. The CDR3 reads CASSLQPAGLSTDTQYF. DNA of the CDR3: TGTGCCAGCAGCCTCCAGCCAGCGGGACTGAGCACAGATACGCAGTATTTT.

J is TRBJ2-3 and V is TRBV7-9; D gene ambiguous. CDR1 and CDR2 (germline): SEHNR, FQNEAQ (reference sequence). CDR3 length equals 15 residues. Trimming took 1 base from V and 3 from J, leaving 11 bases between them. CDR3 nucleotide sequence: TGTGCCAGCAGCTTAGTGTCGGGTCCGACAGATACGCAGTATTTT. Translated: CASSLVSGPTDTQYF.

The chain joins TRBV18 to TRBJ1-5; unclear D gene. This CDR3 has 13 residues. The V end lost 1 base, the J end lost 4 bases, and 5 bases lay between the germline ends. CDR1 and CDR2 (germline): KGHSH, LQKENI. CDR3 protein: CASSPQLNQPQHF. The CDR3 region has the DNA TGTGCCAGCTCACCACAGCTGAATCAGCCCCAGCATTTT.

The rearrangement links TRBV9 to TRBJ1-3, with D possibly being TRBD1 (5 bases). V was shortened by 3 bases and J by 1 base, with 8 bases between the two germline ends. Germline CDR1 reads SGDLS; CDR2 reads YYNGEE. The CDR3 loop spans 14 amino acids. CDR3 loop: CASSAGGSGNTIYF. The CDR3 DNA sequence: TGTGCCAGCAGCGCGGGGGGGTCTGGAAACACCATATATTTT. The variable domain in full, with the rest retrieved from reference TRBV9 and TRBJ1-3, is DSGVTQTPKHLITATGQRVTLRCSPRSGDLSVYWYQQSLDQGLQFLIQYYNGEERAKGNILERFSAQQFPDLHSELNLSSLELGDSALYFCASSAGGSGNTIYFGEGSWLTVV.

This chain joins TRBV20-1 and TRBJ2-7, with unresolved D. Trimming left V 0 bases short and J 6 bases short, with 6 bases between. There are 11 residues in the CDR3. Germline CDR1 DFQATT, CDR2 SNEGSKA (reference sequence). CDR3 residues: CSARDSGEQYF. CDR3 in DNA: TGCAGTGCTAGAGACTCGGGCGAGCAGTACTTC.

The V gene is TRBV24-1, the J gene TRBJ1-2; 10 positions match TRBD1. CDR3 size: 16 residues. With V trimmed by 3 bases and J by 2 bases, 5 bases remained unmatched. The germline CDR1 and CDR2 sequences are KGHDR and SFDVKD. CDR3 amino acids: CATSDHGTGANYGYTF. The DNA of the CDR3 is TGTGCCACCAGTGATCACGGGACAGGGGCCAACTATGGCTACACCTTC.

V is TRBV12-3 or TRBV12-4 and J is TRBJ1-2; D ambiguous. The CDR3 is 13 amino acids. Trimming pared 3 bases from V and 5 bases from J, leaving 10 bases between. CDR3 sequence reads: CASSFLREYGYTF. The DNA of the CDR3 is TGTGCCAGCAGTTTTCTGCGGGAGTATGGCTACACCTTC.